Listed here are 8 T cell receptor beta chains from one sample, sequenced in a study of OX40 agonist ivuxolimab in advanced cancers. TCRdb keeps only in-frame clones here, not all; method: immunoSEQ multiplex PCR. The data hold approximately 82,000 clones, with roughly 85% observed a single time. The sequencing used CD4+ or CD8+ T cells sorted from blood, collected in a trial of the OX40 agonist ivuxolimab. Every receptor here comes from an adult with an advanced solid tumor such as melanoma, head and neck, liver or kidney cancer.

The V gene is TRBV7-6, the J gene TRBJ2-5; tentative D call: TRBD2 (6 bases). Per the germline V gene, CDR1 is SGHVS and CDR2 is FNYEAQ. Trimming removed 4 bases from V and 3 bases from J, with 9 bases in between. CDR3 length equals 13 residues. In DNA form, the CDR3 reads TGTGCCAGCAGCTCATGGAGGGAAGAGACCCAGTACTTC. It encodes CASSSWREETQYF.

The chain recombines TRBV5-1 with TRBJ2-7; tentatively, D is TRBD2 (6 bases). V was trimmed by 3 bases and J by 4 bases, leaving 14 bases between them. The germline V gene has CDR1 SGHRS and CDR2 YFSETQ. The CDR3 runs to 14 residues. The DNA of the CDR3 is TGCGCCAGCAGCTGGGGCCCTAGCGTTTACGAGCAGTACTTC. Protein: CASSWGPSVYEQYF.

The chain links TRBV2 to TRBJ1-2; possible D gene TRBD1, 5 bases. The V gene lost 3 bases and the J gene lost 6 bases, with 11 bases spanning the gap. The CDR3 contains 13 residues. Germline V CDR1 and CDR2: SNHLY, FYNNEI. CDR3 loop: CASSDWGVDGYTF. The CDR3 DNA is TGTGCCAGCAGTGATTGGGGGGTTGATGGCTACACCTTC.

The DNA for the CDR3 is TGCGCCAGCAGCTCCCGCGCCAATCCGGGACAGGGTTCCTATGGCTACACCTTC. This sequence encodes CASSSRANPGQGSYGYTF. The chain employs TRBV5-1 and TRBJ1-2; 9 bases align to TRBD1. The V and J ends lost 3 bases and 4 bases, in that order; junction bases with no gene match: 16. CDR1 and CDR2 from the germline V gene are SGHRS and YFSETQ. The CDR3 runs to 18 residues.

The CDR3 nucleotides are TGCGCCAGCAGCTTGGCCAGGGGGCGAGAAAATGAAAAACTGTTTTTT. Translating it yields CASSLARGRENEKLFF. V is TRBV5-1 and J is TRBJ1-4; TRBD1 agrees at 8 bases. From germline, CDR1 is SGHRS and CDR2 YFSETQ. The CDR3 is 16 amino acids. Losses at the gene ends were 0 bases for V and 5 bases for J; bases not matched to a gene: 6.

The chain is built from TRBV18 and TRBJ2-3; D ambiguous. V lost 1 base and J 10 bases, leaving 9 bases between the germline ends. This CDR3 is 12 amino acids long. Per germline, CDR1 KGHSH and CDR2 LQKENI. The CDR3 bases are TGTGCCAGCTCACCACGGTGGGGATCGCAGTATTTT. Translated: CASSPRWGSQYF.

The J gene is TRBJ1-2, the V gene TRBV7-2; 8 bases fit TRBD1. The CDR3 has 18 residues. Looked up from germline, CDR1 is SGHTA and CDR2 is FQGNSA. J gave up 1 base and V 1 base, and 11 bases lay outside the gene matches. In DNA form, the CDR3 reads TGTGCCAGCAGCTTAGTGGGGACAGGAAACTTACTTAACTATGGCTACACCTTC. The encoded protein is CASSLVGTGNLLNYGYTF.

This sequence joins TRBV6-6 and TRBJ1-5; D unclear. Germline values: CDR1 MNHNY, CDR2 SVGAGI (reference sequence). The CDR3 contains 13 residues. V gave up 6 bases and J gave up 2 bases, with 8 bases separating them. The CDR3 reads CASRTDGNQPQHF. The CDR3, as DNA: TGTGCCAGCAGAACCGACGGCAATCAGCCCCAGCATTTT.